A selection of T cell receptor beta chains follows, all from one sample in a study of T cells in Graves' hyperthyroidism and ophthalmopathy. Using its own MiXCR run on the multiplex PCR reads, TCRdb lists one record per CDR3 protein. The sample has under 250,000 distinct CDR3 sequences, around 17% seen once. What was sequenced was blood. The origin of the receptors is a woman in her 50s with Graves' hyperthyroidism. Each CDR3 is given with its conserved first and last residue. D genes are given only for firm matches. The listing skips clone size in some rows; elsewhere it reads once, few, many or a size class.

>NA|many|TRBJ2-7|TRBV20-1
CSAVDRAYEQYF
TGCAGTGCGGTGGACCGAGCCTACGAGCAGTACTTC
>NA|many|TRBJ1-3|TRBV6-1
CASSEPTGGYTIYF
TGTGCCAGCAGTGAGCCGACGGGCGGCTACACCATATATTTT
>TRBD1|many|TRBJ1-1|TRBV5-6
CASSRGQLPNTEAFF
TGTGCCAGCAGCCGGGGACAGCTACCAAACACTGAAGCTTTCTTT
>NA|many|TRBJ2-7|TRBV9
CASSAMDDYEQYF
TGTGCCAGCAGCGCGATGGACGACTACGAGCAGTACTTC
>NA|many|TRBJ2-1|TRBV28
CASSPTSSRGDEQFF
TGTGCCAGCAGCCCCACTAGCAGTCGAGGGGATGAGCAGTTCTTC
>TRBD2|NA|TRBJ2-2|TRBV19
CASSIPGLAGVTGELFF
TGTGCCAGTAGTATACCAGGACTAGCGGGAGTTACCGGGGAGCTGTTTTTT
>NA|few|TRBJ2-7|TRBV28
CASTSRLVAGFYEQYF
TGTGCCAGCACCTCCAGGTTGGTTGCGGGTTTCTACGAGCAGTACTTC
>TRBD1|many|TRBJ1-2|TRBV20-1
CSASKTGVGYGYTF
TGCAGTGCTAGTAAGACAGGGGTGGGCTATGGCTACACCTTC
>TRBD1|few|TRBJ1-4|TRBV15
CATSTSQGVNEKLFF
TGTGCCACCAGCACCTCACAGGGGGTGAACGAAAAACTGTTTTTT
>NA|many|TRBJ2-6|TRBV2
CASSGVAMVNVLTF
TGTGCCAGCAGTGGGGTTGCCATGGTCAACGTCCTGACTTTC
>NA|few|TRBJ2-3|TRBV4-2
CASSQDNSGKGTDTQYF
TGTGCCAGCAGCCAAGATAATTCGGGGAAGGGTACAGATACGCAGTATTTT
>TRBD2|many|TRBJ2-3|TRBV2
CASKREGTDTQYF
TGTGCCAGCAAGCGGGAGGGCACAGATACGCAGTATTTT
>TRBD1|few|TRBJ1-5|TRBV28
CASRNYRGNQPQHF
TGTGCCAGCAGAAATTACAGGGGTAATCAGCCCCAGCATTTT
>NA|many|TRBJ2-1|TRBV3-1
CASSQSLVGNEQFF
TGTGCCAGCAGCCAGTCTCTCGTCGGAAATGAGCAGTTCTTC
>TRBD1|many|TRBJ2-3|TRBV20-1
CSAQTGVEDTQYF
TGCAGTGCCCAGACAGGGGTAGAAGATACGCAGTATTTT
>NA|NA|TRBJ1-3|TRBV5-1
CASSLVGATTGNTIYF
TGCGCCAGCAGCTTGGTGGGGGCGACTACTGGAAACACCATATATTTT
>TRBD1|many|TRBJ1-1|TRBV20-1
CSAGQVNTEAFF
TGCAGTGCTGGACAGGTGAACACTGAAGCTTTCTTT
>NA|many|TRBJ1-1|TRBV7-3
CASSLTFRMGETEAFF
TGTGCCAGCAGCTTAACGTTCCGTATGGGAGAGACTGAAGCTTTCTTT
>NA|few|TRBJ2-5|TRBV7-3
CASSLRHEETQYF
TGTGCCAGCAGCTTACGACATGAAGAGACCCAGTACTTC
>NA|many|TRBJ2-7|TRBV5-1
CASSLGRGRRFYEQYF
TGCGCCAGCAGCTTGGGGAGAGGTCGGAGGTTTTACGAGCAGTACTTC
>NA|many|TRBJ1-5|TRBV7-8
CASSLVPHYSNQPQHF
TGTGCCAGCAGCTTAGTCCCCCATTATAGCAATCAGCCCCAGCATTTT
>NA|NA|TRBJ2-4|TRBV4-1
CASSQPGRQILKNIQYF
TGCGCCAGCAGCCAGCCTGGACGGCAGATACTCAAAAACATTCAGTACTTC